This T cell receptor (beta chain) was identified during a study of T cells after yellow fever vaccination (dated by TCRdb to 2018 to 2020). Context from the whole study: The SMART-Seq v4 Ultra Low Input RNA kit was used to prepare libraries from fractions with low cell numbers. To track T-cell clones before and after primary and booster YFV17D yellow fever vaccination, bulk TCR alpha and beta repertoires were sequenced longitudinally. The cohort comprised two healthy male donors, one aged 18 to 29 and one aged 30 to 40 years. Bulk PBMC replicates and cell subsets were isolated from blood drawn at multiple timepoints before and after both primary and secondary immunization. General findings and caveats noted by the study authors: Only a couple of donors were included in the study, so the extent to which the findings can be generalized is limited. Most clones expanded after primary vaccination (96% of CD4 and around 88% of CD8) were re-detected after the booster, suggesting that broad memory maintenance occurred. A small share of clonotypes was detected in both CD4 and CD8 compartments, with the overlap likely arising from convergent recombination. The secondary T-cell response was weaker than the primary response but faster, peaking on day 5 instead of day 15. Because abundant contaminating clonotypes from the bulk population could be contained in FACS-sorted repertoires, computational filtering was required.

The data were produced on an Illumina NovaSeq 6000. TCR cDNA was made using 5'RACE template switching, a step that added a universal primer site and unique molecular identifiers. cDNA synthesis was primed from both the TCR alpha and TCR beta constant segments. Library amplification involved two PCR steps, and the second step added sample barcodes and sequencing adapters. Sequencing of libraries was done on Illumina HiSeq 2500 (2x100 bp) or NovaSeq (2x150 bp). The authors' pipeline ran thus. Reads were demultiplexed and collapsed into UMI consensus sequences with MIGEC, and V(D)J alignment was performed with MiXCR. Clonotypes responding to the vaccine were identified with edgeR on replicate PBMC samples, with the criteria of FDR below 0.01 and a log2 fold change above 5 up to day 15. Each bulk clonotype was labeled CD4 or CD8 based on which sequenced repertoire, CD4 or CD8, contained the clonotype at higher abundance. The public reads were reprocessed in TCRdb via fastp at Q25 and MiXCR, keeping in-frame beta chains. Every distinct CDR3 protein forms one entry, paired with its most common genes and DNA. TCRdb's processing, not the authors', yielded these V and J calls. The sample table records 250,000 to 350,000 distinct CDR3 sequences; approximately 4% of these occur just once. Less than 20% of the sample rests with the top ten.

The sample's treatment or condition label, decoded: live attenuated yellow fever vaccine strain. At every blood-draw timepoint, two biological replicates of bulk PBMCs were collected. PBMCs were isolated from peripheral blood using a standard Ficoll-Paque protocol. TriZol was used to extract RNA from bulk PBMCs, from CD4 and CD8 fractions, and from dextramer-positive and dextramer-negative fractions. There are 15 amino acids in the CDR3, from cysteine to phenylalanine inclusive. CDR3 DNA only is kept here, 45 bases in frame from base 1. CDR1 and CDR2, looked up from the germline V gene (reference sequence), are DFQATT and SNEGSKA. Deletion took 6 bases off V and 0 bases off J, with a span of 18 bases between the germline ends. The table lists this clonotype with a few counts. Its antigen is unknown. Base quality data are lacking; no much larger clone is found one base away.

The clonotype originates from a man younger than 30 who received the YFV17D yellow fever vaccine. The receptor chain draws on TRBV20-1 and TRBJ2-7, with TRBD2 as a weak D call on 6 bases. The input for sequencing was PBMCs, taken 15 days after the yellow fever booster vaccination. The CDR3 protein: CSALSGGGSSYEQYF. The sequence in DNA is TGCAGTGCCCTCAGTGGCGGAGGGAGCTCCTACGAGCAGTACTTC.